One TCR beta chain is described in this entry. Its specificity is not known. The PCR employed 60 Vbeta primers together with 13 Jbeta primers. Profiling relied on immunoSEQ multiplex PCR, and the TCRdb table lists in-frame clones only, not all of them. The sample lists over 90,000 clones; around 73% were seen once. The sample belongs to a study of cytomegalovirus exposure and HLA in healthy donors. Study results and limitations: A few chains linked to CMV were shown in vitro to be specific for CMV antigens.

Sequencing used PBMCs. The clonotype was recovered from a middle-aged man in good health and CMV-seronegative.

DNA of the CDR3: TGTGCCAGTAGTCTTGTGGGACAGGCCCCCTACAATGAGCAGTTCTTC. Translation: CASSLVGQAPYNEQFF. The gene calls are TRBV19 and TRBJ2-1; 8 nucleotides align to TRBD1. This CDR3 contains 16 residues. Trimming took 5 bases from V and 2 from J; bases not matched to a gene: 8. Germline V lookup: CDR1 LNHDA, CDR2 SQIVND (reference sequence).